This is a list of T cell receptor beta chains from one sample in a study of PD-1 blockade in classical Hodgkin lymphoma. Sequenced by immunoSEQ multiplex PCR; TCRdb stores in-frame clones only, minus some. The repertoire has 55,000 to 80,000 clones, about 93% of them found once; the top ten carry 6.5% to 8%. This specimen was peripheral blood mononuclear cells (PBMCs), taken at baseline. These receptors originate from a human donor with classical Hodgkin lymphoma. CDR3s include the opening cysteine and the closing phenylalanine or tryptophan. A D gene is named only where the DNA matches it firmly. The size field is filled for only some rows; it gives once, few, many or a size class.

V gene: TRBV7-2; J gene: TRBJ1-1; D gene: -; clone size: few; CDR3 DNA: TGTGCCAGCAGCTTGACGAGCACTGAAGCTTTCTTT; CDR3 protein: CASSLTSTEAFF
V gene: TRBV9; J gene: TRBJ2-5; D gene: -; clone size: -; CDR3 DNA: TGTGCCAGCAGCGTCGGGGAAGAGACCCAGTACTTC; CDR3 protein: CASSVGEETQYF
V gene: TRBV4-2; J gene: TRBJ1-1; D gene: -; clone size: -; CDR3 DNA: TGTGCCAGCAGCCAAGAATGGCCCCCCGGCACTGAAGCTTTCTTT; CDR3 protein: CASSQEWPPGTEAFF
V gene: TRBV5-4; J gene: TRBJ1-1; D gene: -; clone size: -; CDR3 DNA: TGTGCCAGCAGCGCCGGAGGGGCCATTCCCCTCGAGGCTTTCTTT; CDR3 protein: CASSAGGAIPLEAFF
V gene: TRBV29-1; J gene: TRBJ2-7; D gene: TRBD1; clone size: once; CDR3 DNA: TGCAGCGTTGAAATGGACAGGGCCTACGAGCAGTACTTC; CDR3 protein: CSVEMDRAYEQYF
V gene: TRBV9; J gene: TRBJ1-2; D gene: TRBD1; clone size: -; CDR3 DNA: TGTGCCAGCCAGGGGGACTATGGCTACACCTTC; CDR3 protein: CASQGDYGYTF
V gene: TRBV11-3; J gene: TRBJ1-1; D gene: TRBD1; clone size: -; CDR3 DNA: TGTGCCAGCAGCCGGGACAGACTTGAGGAAGCTTTCTTT; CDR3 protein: CASSRDRLEEAFF
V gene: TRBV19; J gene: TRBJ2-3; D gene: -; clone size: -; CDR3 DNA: TGTGCCAGTAGCCTTCCCTCTCGTTCGCAGTATTTT; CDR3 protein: CASSLPSRSQYF
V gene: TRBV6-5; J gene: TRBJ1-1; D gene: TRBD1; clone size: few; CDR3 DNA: TGTGCCAGCAGTTTACAGGGGGGGTACACTGAAGCTTTCTTT; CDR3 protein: CASSLQGGYTEAFF
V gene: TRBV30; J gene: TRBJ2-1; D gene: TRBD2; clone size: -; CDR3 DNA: TGTGCTGGAGGGGCTAGCGGGTCTTCGGCGAGTGGGCAGTTCTTC; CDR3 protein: CAGGASGSSASGQFF
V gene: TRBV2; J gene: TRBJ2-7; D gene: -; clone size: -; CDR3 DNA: TGTGCCAGCGGGGTTACCTACGAGCAGTACTTC; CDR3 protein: CASGVTYEQYF
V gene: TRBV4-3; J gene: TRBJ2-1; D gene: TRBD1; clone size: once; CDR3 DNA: TGCGCCAGCAGCCAAGTTGGGACAGGGGATAGGAATGAGCAGTTCTTC; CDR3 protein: CASSQVGTGDRNEQFF
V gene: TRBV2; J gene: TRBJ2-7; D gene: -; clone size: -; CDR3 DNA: TGTGCCAGCAGTGGGACACTTAATTCCTACGAGCAGTACTTC; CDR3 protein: CASSGTLNSYEQYF
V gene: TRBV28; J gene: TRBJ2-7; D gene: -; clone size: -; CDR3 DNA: TGTGCCAGCAGTTTATCACAGGCCCACGAGCAGTACTTC; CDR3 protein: CASSLSQAHEQYF
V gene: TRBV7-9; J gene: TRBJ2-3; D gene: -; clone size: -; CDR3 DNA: TGTGCCAGCAGCTTAGAACCGGACCGGAGAAGCTATTTT; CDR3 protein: CASSLEPDRRSYF
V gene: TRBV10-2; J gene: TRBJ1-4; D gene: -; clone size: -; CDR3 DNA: TGCGCCGACGATGAAAAACTGTTTTTT; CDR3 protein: CADDEKLFF
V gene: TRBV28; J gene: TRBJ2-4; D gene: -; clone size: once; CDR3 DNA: TGTGCCAGCATTGGGGAAAACATTCAGTACTTC; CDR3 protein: CASIGENIQYF
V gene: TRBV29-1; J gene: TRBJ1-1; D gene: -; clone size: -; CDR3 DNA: TGCAGCGTTGTAGGTGCCGCGAGAACTGAAGCTTTCTTT; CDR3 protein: CSVVGAARTEAFF
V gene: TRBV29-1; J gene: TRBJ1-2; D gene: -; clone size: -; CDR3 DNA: TGCAGCGTTGAAGATGGTCTCTATGGCTACACCTTC; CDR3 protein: CSVEDGLYGYTF
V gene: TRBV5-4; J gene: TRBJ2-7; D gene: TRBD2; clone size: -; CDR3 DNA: TGTGCCAGCAGCTTGGCCTATGCGGGAGCCCCCCCCGAGCAGTACTTC; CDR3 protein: CASSLAYAGAPPEQYF
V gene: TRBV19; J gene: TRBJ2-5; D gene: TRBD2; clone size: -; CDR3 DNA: TGTGCCAGTAGTATAAGCGGGAGAACCCAAGAGACCCAGTACTTC; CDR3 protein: CASSISGRTQETQYF
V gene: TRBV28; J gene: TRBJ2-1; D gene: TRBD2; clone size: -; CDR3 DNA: TGTGCCAGCAGTGTGGGGCTAGCGGCGTACAATGAGCAGTTCTTC; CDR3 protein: CASSVGLAAYNEQFF
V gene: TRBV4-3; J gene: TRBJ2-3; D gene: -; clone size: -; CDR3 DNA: TGCGCCAGCAGCCTTGGTCCCCCTGTAAGCACAGATACGCAGTATTTT; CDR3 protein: CASSLGPPVSTDTQYF
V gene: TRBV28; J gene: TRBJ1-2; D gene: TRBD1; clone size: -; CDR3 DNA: TGTGCCAGCAGCACCGGGACAGGGGGCCCCTATGGCTACACCTTC; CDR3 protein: CASSTGTGGPYGYTF
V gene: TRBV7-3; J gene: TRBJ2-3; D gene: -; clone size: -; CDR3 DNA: TGTGCCAGCAGCTTAGGCACTAGGCTCACAGATACGCAGTATTTT; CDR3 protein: CASSLGTRLTDTQYF
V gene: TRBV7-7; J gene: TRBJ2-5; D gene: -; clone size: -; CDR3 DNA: TGTGCCAGCAGCTGGACACCAACCGACGAGGCCCAGTACTTC; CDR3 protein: CASSWTPTDEAQYF
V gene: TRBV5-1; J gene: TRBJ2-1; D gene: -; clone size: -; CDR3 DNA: TGCGCCAGCAGCCGCCCCATTACAGGGTATCGCAATGAGCAGTTCTTC; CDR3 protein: CASSRPITGYRNEQFF
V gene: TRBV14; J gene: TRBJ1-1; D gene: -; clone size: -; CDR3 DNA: TGTGCCAGCAGCTTCTCGAGGGGTGGGAGCACTGAAGCTTTCTTT; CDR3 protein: CASSFSRGGSTEAFF
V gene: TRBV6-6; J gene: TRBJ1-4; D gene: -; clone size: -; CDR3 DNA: TGTGCCAGCAGTTACTCCGATTCTCCTCCGCAACTGTTTTTT; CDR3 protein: CASSYSDSPPQLFF
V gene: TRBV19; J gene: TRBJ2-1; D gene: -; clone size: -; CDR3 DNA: TGTGCCAGTAGTCCCGGACAGCCCCCCCCCTACAATGAGCAGTTCTTC; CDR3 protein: CASSPGQPPPYNEQFF
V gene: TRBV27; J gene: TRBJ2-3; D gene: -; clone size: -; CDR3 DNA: TGTGCCAGCAGCCGAGGGGGAAGAAGCACAGATACGCAGTATTTT; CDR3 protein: CASSRGGRSTDTQYF
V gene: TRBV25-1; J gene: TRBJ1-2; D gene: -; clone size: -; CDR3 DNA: TGTGCCAGCACGGGGGGAGATGGCTACACCTTC; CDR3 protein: CASTGGDGYTF
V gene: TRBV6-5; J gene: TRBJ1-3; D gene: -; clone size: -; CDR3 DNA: TGTGCCAGCAGTTACGGGGGCCTTGGAAACACCATATATTTT; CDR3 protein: CASSYGGLGNTIYF
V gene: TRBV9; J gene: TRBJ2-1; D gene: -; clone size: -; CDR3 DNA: TGTGCCAGCAGCGTAGGTGGGACGACCTTCAATGAGCAGTTCTTC; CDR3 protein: CASSVGGTTFNEQFF
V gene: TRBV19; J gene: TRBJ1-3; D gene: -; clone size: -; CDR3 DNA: TGTGCCAGTACCCGCAGTCTTGGAGGCTCCGGGCGCTCTGGAAACACCATATATTTT; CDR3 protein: CASTRSLGGSGRSGNTIYF
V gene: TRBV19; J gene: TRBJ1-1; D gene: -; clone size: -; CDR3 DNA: TGTGCCAGTAGTATAGTGTGGGAGGGCTCCACTGAAGCTTTCTTT; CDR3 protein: CASSIVWEGSTEAFF
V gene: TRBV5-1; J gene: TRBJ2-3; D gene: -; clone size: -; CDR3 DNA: TGCGCCAGCAGCTTTACTAGCAGGAGTGTTGATACGCAGTATTTT; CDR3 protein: CASSFTSRSVDTQYF
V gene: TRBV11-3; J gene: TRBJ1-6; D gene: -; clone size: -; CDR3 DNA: TGTGCCAGCAGCTCAGGAACTAATTCACCCCTCCACTTT; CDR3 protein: CASSSGTNSPLHF
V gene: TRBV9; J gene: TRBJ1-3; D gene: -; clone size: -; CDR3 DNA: TGTGCCAGCAGCGATTCCAGAGAACTCTCTGGAAACACCATATATTTT; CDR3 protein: CASSDSRELSGNTIYF